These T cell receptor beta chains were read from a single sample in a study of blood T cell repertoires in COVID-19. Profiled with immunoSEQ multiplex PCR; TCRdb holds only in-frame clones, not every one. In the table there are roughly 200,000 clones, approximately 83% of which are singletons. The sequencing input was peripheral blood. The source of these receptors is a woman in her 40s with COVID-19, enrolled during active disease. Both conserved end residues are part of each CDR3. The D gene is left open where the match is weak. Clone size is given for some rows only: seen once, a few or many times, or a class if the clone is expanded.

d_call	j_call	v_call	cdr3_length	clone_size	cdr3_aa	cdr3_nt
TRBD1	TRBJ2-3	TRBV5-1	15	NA	CASSSGTAVWDTQYF	TGCGCCAGCAGCTCTGGGACAGCGGTCTGGGATACGCAGTATTTT
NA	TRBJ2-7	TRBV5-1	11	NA	CASSLSREQYF	TGCGCCAGCAGCTTGTCCAGGGAGCAGTACTTC
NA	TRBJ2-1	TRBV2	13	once	CARGGISYNEQFF	TGTGCCAGGGGAGGAATCTCCTACAATGAGCAGTTCTTC
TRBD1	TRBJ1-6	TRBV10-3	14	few	CAISAGTGNSPLHF	TGTGCCATCTCAGCGGGGACAGGTAATTCACCCCTCCACTTT
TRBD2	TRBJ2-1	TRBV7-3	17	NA	CASSPTASGTSYNEQFF	TGTGCCAGCAGCCCCACAGCTAGCGGGACTTCCTACAATGAGCAGTTCTTC
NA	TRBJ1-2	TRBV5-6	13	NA	CASSQWGGSGYTF	TGTGCCAGCAGCCAATGGGGGGGAAGCGGCTACACCTTC
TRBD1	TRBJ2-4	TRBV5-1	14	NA	CASSGGQNHSPQYF	TGCGCCAGCAGCGGGGGACAGAACCACTCTCCCCAGTACTTC
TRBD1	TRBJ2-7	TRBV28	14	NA	CASSFQGESGEQYF	TGTGCCAGCAGTTTCCAGGGGGAATCGGGGGAGCAGTACTTC
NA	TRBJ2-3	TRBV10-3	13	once	CASIEPGGDTQYF	TGTGCCAGCATAGAACCCGGTGGTGATACGCAGTATTTT
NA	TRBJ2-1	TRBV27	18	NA	CASSAEGRTPRQYNEQFF	TGTGCCAGCAGTGCTGAGGGTCGGACGCCCCGACAATACAATGAGCAGTTCTTC
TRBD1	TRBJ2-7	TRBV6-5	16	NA	CASSYSGTGGHYEQYF	TGTGCCAGCAGTTACTCAGGGACAGGGGGTCACTACGAGCAGTACTTC
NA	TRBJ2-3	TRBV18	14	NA	CASSPGTSTDTQYF	TGTGCCAGCTCTCCCGGGACTAGCACAGATACGCAGTATTTT
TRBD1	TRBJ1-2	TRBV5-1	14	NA	CASSFGTGNYGYTF	TGCGCCAGCAGCTTTGGGACAGGGAACTATGGCTACACCTTC
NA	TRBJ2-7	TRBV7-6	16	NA	CASSPKGGQISYEQYF	TGTGCCAGCAGCCCCAAGGGGGGGCAGATCTCCTACGAGCAGTACTTC
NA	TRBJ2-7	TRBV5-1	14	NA	CASSSSVPGYEQYF	TGCGCCAGCAGCTCCTCAGTACCAGGCTACGAGCAGTACTTC
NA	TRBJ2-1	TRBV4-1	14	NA	CASSQGGSYNEQFF	TGCGCCAGCAGCCAAGGAGGTTCCTACAATGAGCAGTTCTTC
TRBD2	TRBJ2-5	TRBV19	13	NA	CASSMREGRAQYF	TGTGCCAGTAGTATGCGGGAGGGTCGGGCACAGTACTTC
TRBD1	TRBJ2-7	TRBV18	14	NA	CASSRRDRAYEQYF	TGTGCCAGCTCACGGAGGGACAGGGCGTACGAGCAGTACTTC
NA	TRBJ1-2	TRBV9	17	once	CASSVDPSRRLNYGYTF	TGTGCCAGCAGCGTAGACCCCAGCAGGAGGTTGAACTATGGCTACACCTTC
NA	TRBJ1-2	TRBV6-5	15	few	CASSYNIRGAGGYTF	TGTGCCAGCAGTTACAATATTAGGGGCGCGGGAGGCTACACCTTC
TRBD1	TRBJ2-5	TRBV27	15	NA	CASSPHRGLQETQYF	TGTGCCAGCAGTCCCCACAGGGGCCTGCAAGAGACCCAGTACTTC
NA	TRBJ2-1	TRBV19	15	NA	CASRADQSSYNEQFF	TGTGCCAGTAGAGCGGACCAGAGCTCCTACAATGAGCAGTTCTTC
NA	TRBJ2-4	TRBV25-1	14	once	CASSESGDVNIQYF	TGTGCCAGCAGTGAATCAGGTGATGTGAACATTCAGTACTTC
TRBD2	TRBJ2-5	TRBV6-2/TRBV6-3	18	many	CASSYGVTSGGTEETQYF	TGTGCCAGCAGTTATGGAGTAACTAGCGGGGGAACTGAAGAGACCCAGTACTTC